This TCR beta chain was obtained from a study of T cell responses to AZD1222 COVID-19 vaccine (dated by TCRdb to the early 2020s). The study in broad terms: A total of just over 230 trial participants underwent TCR sequencing, of whom about 210 had received two doses of AZD1222 and around 25 had received two doses of the MenACWY control vaccine. Enrollment into the trials was organized by age into subgroups of 18-55, 56-69 and 70-plus years, and those subgroups contained roughly 150, 30 and 60 TCR-sequenced participants, respectively.

Per the germline V gene (reference sequence), SEHNR is the CDR1 and FQNEAQ is the CDR2. Trimming accounts for 6 bases at V and 7 bases at J, while the number of junction bases matched to no gene is 6. From cysteine to phenylalanine, the CDR3 is 14 amino acids long. Kept here is only the CDR3 DNA, which spans 42 bases and is read in frame from base 1. Sample time point, as interpreted from the label and publication: baseline before first vaccination. Samples from vaccinated people were obtained from the UK trials COV001 and COV002, which included a single-blind randomized controlled phase 2/3 trial of AZD1222 (ChAdOx1 nCoV-19) in healthy adults. For TCRbeta chain sequencing, PBMC samples were collected from trial participants at day 0 and at day 28 after the second dose. The CDR3 regions of human TCRbeta chains were analyzed by immunosequencing. Per the authors' processing: TCRs in the repertoires were compared against a reference library of SARS-CoV-2-specific TCRs that had been generated with the MIRA antigen-specificity platform. Breadth was defined as the fraction of unique TCRs that were SARS-CoV-2-associated. Depth was defined as the fraction of total T cells that were SARS-CoV-2-associated. Using the MIRA data, every spike-specific TCR was mapped to the spike region that the TCR reacted to and assigned to either a CD4 or a CD8 class. Log10-transformed breadth and depth values were compared by one-way ANOVA with Sidak's multiple comparisons tests. Sourced from immuneACCESS, this table was stored by TCRdb with only in-frame sequences that have V and J called. A share of the clones is absent; for the studies checked, an unresolved V gene accounts for under half, and the remainder has no known explanation. V, J and clone size are taken as reported in that table, and D and trimming were inferred from the DNA itself. The table held for this sample gives over 140,000 clones. About 2.3% of the sample is in the top ten clones.

Comments on this clone: Its antigen specificity is not known.

General findings and caveats noted by the study authors: Conclusions about previously exposed vaccinees are limited, since just 6 or 7 AZD1222 recipients were seropositive for SARS-CoV-2 at baseline. Reportedly, almost half of the unique spike-specific TCRs recognized epitopes lying outside the regions that are mutated in the B.1.351 and B.1.1.7 variants. In the small 56-69-year group, the increase in depth fell short of significance, most likely because of low power. After two AZD1222 doses, spike-specific TCR breadth and depth were significantly higher than at day 0 and than in MenACWY recipients. Because no day 14 peak-response samples were available, the repertoires could be characterized only after the peak T cell response. Participants were mostly white British and included more females than males, and it was suggested by the authors that clonal diversity may have been underestimated. The vaccine-associated CD4 TCRs covered the entire spike protein, and the dominant responses fell in regions 160-218 and 743-854.

The sample was peripheral blood. The chain uses TRBV7-9 and TRBJ2-1; 10 junctional bases match TRBD2. The sequence came from an adult in good health. The CDR3 here reads CASSSSGGGNEQFF. The nucleotides read TGTGCCAGCAGTTCTAGCGGGGGAGGGAATGAGCAGTTCTTC.